This passage covers 28 T cell receptor beta chains from one sample sequenced in a study of blood T cell repertoires in COVID-19 (dated by TCRdb to the early 2020s). The protocol used for the library was the immunoSEQ multiplex PCR assay. TCRdb holds this immuneACCESS table with in-frame rearrangements only. Some clones are missing; in checked studies, unresolved V genes explain under half, and the rest has no known cause. The sample has roughly 500,000 clones on record, 85% to 90% of them singletons. Roughly 1.9% of the sample goes to the ten largest clones. Source material: PBMCs or T cells enriched from blood (not recorded which). The receptors shown here come from a woman aged 40 to 49 who had recovered from COVID-19.

The V gene is TRBV4-3, the J gene TRBJ1-5, with a possible D match to TRBD1 (6 bases). Trimming stripped 0 bases from V and 1 base from J, with 13 bases between. The germline CDR1 and CDR2 sequences are LGHNA and YSLEER. The CDR3 contains 17 residues. The CDR3 protein is CASSQDLGQGSNQPQHF. CDR3 DNA sequence: TGCGCCAGCAGCCAAGATTTAGGGCAGGGGAGCAATCAGCCCCAGCATTTT.

The rearrangement links TRBV10-2 to TRBJ2-1; TRBD2 aligns across 9 bases. With V trimmed by 4 bases and J by 6 bases, 10 bases remained unmatched. Germline assignment: CDR1 WSHSY and CDR2 SAAADI. The CDR3 contains 16 residues. CDR3: CASSGAGLAIGNEQFF. For the CDR3, the DNA is TGCGCCAGCAGTGGAGCGGGACTAGCAATCGGCAATGAGCAGTTCTTC.

V gene TRBV24-1 combines with J gene TRBJ2-3; D unresolved. The ends were cut back, 3 bases at V and 0 bases at J, with 6 bases in the middle. Germline V gene data show CDR1 as KGHDR and CDR2 as SFDVKD. The CDR3 consists of 14 residues. CDR3 amino acids: CATSDEASTDTQYF. DNA of the CDR3: TGTGCCACCAGTGATGAAGCTAGCACAGATACGCAGTATTTT.

The DNA of the CDR3 is TGTGCCAGTAGCTCCCCGGCGACTAGCGCAATCGGGGAGCTGTTTTTT. It specifies CASSSPATSAIGELFF. The chain links TRBV19 to TRBJ2-2, with 8 nucleotides matching TRBD2. CDR3 length: 16 amino acids. Trimming cost V 6 bases and J 7 bases; bases outside gene matches: 13. Per germline, CDR1 LNHDA and CDR2 SQIVND (reference sequence).

This sequence joins TRBV5-4 and TRBJ1-1; D unclear. Germline loops: CDR1 SGHNT, CDR2 YYREEE (reference sequence). The CDR3 runs 14 residues. V shed 3 bases and J shed 5 bases, with 14 bases lying between them. Here the CDR3 DNA reads TGTGCCAGCAGCTACGCGGGTGGGTTGACTGAAGCTTTCTTT. It specifies CASSYAGGLTEAFF.

The chain employs TRBV5-4 and TRBJ1-2; D is undetermined. CDR3 length: 12 amino acids. Germline V gives CDR1 SGHNT, CDR2 YYREEE (reference sequence). Trimming cost V 1 base and J 8 bases, with 9 bases left between them. CDR3 bases: TGTGCCAGCAGCTTGAATGCCAGGGGCTACACCTTC. It yields the protein CASSLNARGYTF. The full variable domain, its missing parts supplied by reference TRBV5-4 and TRBJ1-2, is ETGVTQSPTHLIKTRGQQVTLRCSSQSGHNTVSWYQQALGQGPQFIFQYYREEENGRGNFPPRFSGLQFPNYSSELNVNALELDDSALYLCASSLNARGYTFGSGTRLTVV.

The chain joins TRBV11-2 to TRBJ2-5; TRBD2 might be the D (5 bases). V was clipped by 5 bases and J by 0 bases, with 13 bases between them. The CDR3 totals 15 residues. Germline V gene data show CDR1 as SGHAT and CDR2 as FQNNGV. The CDR3 region has the DNA TGTGCCAGCAGCCGTCGGATCGGGGACCAAGAGACCCAGTACTTC. It encodes CASSRRIGDQETQYF.

This chain joins TRBV19 and TRBJ2-7; no clear D. CDR1 and CDR2 (germline): LNHDA, SQIVND (reference sequence). The CDR3 totals 14 residues. Trimming removed 6 bases from V and 6 bases from J, with 18 bases in between. The CDR3: CASRGTGYRGEQYF. CDR3 nucleotides: TGTGCCAGTAGGGGTACCGGTTATAGAGGCGAGCAGTACTTC.

The J gene is TRBJ2-1, the V gene TRBV19, with D maybe TRBD2 (5 bases). The CDR3 length is 15 residues. Germline values: CDR1 LNHDA, CDR2 SQIVND (reference sequence). Trimming took off 3 bases at V and 4 bases at J, with 13 bases between the two ends. The CDR3: CASSMTSGAYNEQFF. The CDR3 DNA reads as TGTGCCAGTAGTATGACCAGCGGAGCTTACAATGAGCAGTTCTTC.

The chain couples TRBV6-4 to TRBJ2-3, with D possibly being TRBD2 (6 bases). The germline gives CDR1 MRHNA, CDR2 SNTAGT. The CDR3 has 14 amino acids. The V and J ends lost 2 bases and 2 bases respectively, with 8 bases between them. The CDR3, as DNA: TGTGCCAGCAGTGACGGCGGGGCCACAGATACGCAGTATTTT. Its protein product is CASSDGGATDTQYF.

The rearrangement links TRBV5-1 to TRBJ2-3, with 7 positions matching TRBD2. Germline CDR1 and CDR2: SGHRS and YFSETQ. J gave up 0 bases and V 4 bases, and 5 bases lay outside the gene matches. This CDR3 is built from 15 residues. The CDR3: CASSSLRGSTDTQYF. DNA for the CDR3: TGCGCCAGCAGCAGTCTGCGGGGGAGCACAGATACGCAGTATTTT.

V is TRBV24-1 and J is TRBJ2-1, with no clear D. This CDR3 spans 16 amino acids. Germline V lookup: CDR1 KGHDR, CDR2 SFDVKD. Between the trimmed V and J ends, which lost 0 bases and 0 bases, there was a span of 8 bases. CDR3 in amino acids: CATSDLVAVSYNEQFF. The CDR3 coding sequence is TGTGCCACCAGTGATTTGGTAGCAGTCTCCTACAATGAGCAGTTCTTC.

This clone showed up just once. The rearrangement links TRBV15 to TRBJ1-6, with D perhaps matching TRBD1 (5 bases). The germline gives CDR1 LNHNV, CDR2 YYDKDF (reference sequence). The CDR3 length is 15 residues. The germline V and J ends were trimmed by 3 bases and 10 bases, with 16 bases remaining between them. The CDR3 reads CATSRVIQSGSPLHF. The CDR3 DNA follows: TGTGCCACCAGCAGGGTGATACAATCAGGGTCACCCCTCCACTTT.

Here the CDR3 DNA reads TGTGCCAGTAGTATACGCGGGTTGAACACTGAAGCTTTCTTT. Translated: CASSIRGLNTEAFF. This chain joins TRBV19 and TRBJ1-1; no reliable D call. The CDR3 is 14 amino acids. V was trimmed by 2 bases and J by 0 bases, leaving 7 bases between them. In germline, CDR1 is LNHDA, CDR2 SQIVND (reference sequence).

The rearrangement links TRBV7-9 to TRBJ2-7; 8 positions match TRBD2. This CDR3 is built from 15 residues. The J segment lost 2 bases and the V segment lost 4 bases, leaving 7 bases of the junction unmatched. CDR1 SEHNR and CDR2 FQNEAQ come from the germline V gene (reference sequence). CDR3 DNA: TGTGCCAGCAGCTCGACCCGGGAGGGAACCTACGAGCAGTACTTC. It specifies CASSSTREGTYEQYF.

The chain recombines TRBV15 with TRBJ1-1, with D unresolved. Germline V gives CDR1 LNHNV, CDR2 YYDKDF (reference sequence). Trimming stripped 5 bases from V and 1 base from J, with 11 bases between. The CDR3 is 14 residues long. This chain's CDR3 is CATSERGSNTEAFF. The CDR3 bases are TGTGCCACCAGCGAGCGGGGTTCGAACACTGAAGCTTTCTTT.

The chain carries TRBV19 and TRBJ2-5; TRBD2 matches 11 bases. This CDR3 is 17 amino acids long. V lost 4 bases, J lost 2 bases, and 9 bases stayed unmatched. Germline lookup yields CDR1 LNHDA and CDR2 SQIVND (reference sequence). Here the CDR3 DNA reads TGTGCCAGTAGTACCCTACTAGCGGGAGACCTTCAAGAGACCCAGTACTTC. This sequence encodes CASSTLLAGDLQETQYF.

This clone was found a few times. The V call is TRBV7-2, the J call TRBJ2-7; tentatively, D is TRBD2 (6 bases). Per the germline V gene, CDR1 is SGHTA and CDR2 is FQGNSA. V gave up 4 bases and J gave up 7 bases, with 14 bases separating them. The CDR3 runs 13 residues. The CDR3 reads CASSSGPAGEQYF. CDR3 DNA sequence: TGTGCCAGCAGCTCTGGGCCAGCGGGTGAGCAGTACTTC.

The chain employs TRBV5-8 and TRBJ2-7, with D possibly being TRBD2 (6 bases). V shed 4 bases and J shed 2 bases, with 19 bases lying between them. This CDR3 is built from 16 residues. The germline V gene encodes CDR1 SGHTS and CDR2 YDEGEE. The CDR3 region has the DNA TGTGCCAGCAGCCCGGGAGCGGGCACCAGGGCCTACGAGCAGTACTTC. Residues: CASSPGAGTRAYEQYF.

The rearrangement links TRBV11-2 to TRBJ1-6; maybe TRBD1 (5 bases). Trimming shortened V by 5 bases and J by 10 bases, and 18 bases separated the two germline ends. This CDR3 comprises 15 residues. CDR1 SGHAT and CDR2 FQNNGV come from the germline V gene. In DNA form, the CDR3 reads TGTGCCAGCAGCCAAGAATCAGGGATGGGATCACCCCTCCACTTT. Protein: CASSQESGMGSPLHF.

CDR3 bases: TGTGCCAGCAGCTTGAGCGGAACCCCCCCCTACGAGCAGTACTTC. Translated, it gives CASSLSGTPPYEQYF. The rearrangement joins TRBV7-8 to TRBJ2-7, with D perhaps matching TRBD2 (5 bases). The CDR3 length is 15 residues. Germline CDR1 SGHVS, CDR2 FQNEAQ. V lost 3 bases and J lost 2, with 14 bases in between.

The V call is TRBV7-2, the J call TRBJ2-7; unclear D gene. Trimming took 5 bases from V and 0 from J, leaving 11 bases between them. The CDR3 has 14 residues. Germline values: CDR1 SGHTA, CDR2 FQGNSA. The CDR3: CASSPRFDSYEQYF. The CDR3 nucleotides are TGTGCCAGCAGCCCGAGATTTGACTCCTACGAGCAGTACTTC. The full variable domain, with the rest looked up from reference TRBV7-2 and TRBJ2-7, is GAGVSQSPSNKVTEKGKDVELRCDPISGHTALYWYRQSLGQGLEFLIYFQGNSAPDKSGLPSDRFSAERTGGSVSTLTIQRTQQEDSAVYLCASSPRFDSYEQYFGPGTRLTVT.

The chain has TRBV7-2 and TRBJ2-1, with D possibly TRBD2 on 5 matching bases. The length of the CDR3 is 18 residues. V was trimmed by 2 bases and J by 0 bases, leaving 17 bases between them. CDR1 is SGHTA and CDR2 is FQGNSA in the germline V gene. CDR3 amino acids: CASSLFSFLGSSYNEQFF. The CDR3 bases are TGTGCCAGCAGCTTATTTTCCTTTCTTGGGAGCTCCTACAATGAGCAGTTCTTC.

This clone was seen a few times. This chain joins TRBV24-1 and TRBJ2-2; 9 bases fit TRBD1. The CDR3 runs 15 residues. CDR1 is KGHDR, CDR2 SFDVKD, per germline. The ends lost 3 bases at V and 5 bases at J; junction bases unmatched: 3. The CDR3 DNA follows: TGTGCCACCAGTGATACGGGACAGGGAACCGGGGAGCTGTTTTTT. Its translation: CATSDTGQGTGELFF.

This clone has only one observation. The chain links TRBV24-1 to TRBJ2-7; D gene ambiguous. The germline V and J ends were trimmed by 1 base and 3 bases, with 6 bases remaining between them. The CDR3 has 13 residues. The V gene's germline CDR1 is KGHDR and CDR2 SFDVKD. The CDR3 bases are TGTGCCACCAGTGATTTTTCCGGCTACGAGCAGTACTTC. Amino acid sequence: CATSDFSGYEQYF.

This rearrangement joins TRBV7-2 to TRBJ1-2; D is unresolved. This CDR3 comprises 13 residues. The V end lost 5 bases, the J end lost 4 bases, and 11 bases lay between the germline ends. Per the germline V gene, CDR1 is SGHTA and CDR2 is FQGNSA. The CDR3 nucleotides read TGTGCCAGCAGCACTACCGGGAGCTATGGCTACACCTTC. Translated, it gives CASSTTGSYGYTF.

The CDR3 protein is CASSIGQGRDQPQHF. CDR3 nucleotide sequence: TGTGCCAGTAGTATAGGACAGGGTCGTGATCAGCCCCAGCATTTT. V is TRBV19 and J is TRBJ1-5; 7 positions match TRBD1. This CDR3 is built from 15 residues. CDR1 LNHDA and CDR2 SQIVND come from the germline V gene (reference sequence). V dropped 1 base and J dropped 5; count of bases not matched to a gene: 5.

V usage is TRBV29-1 and J usage is TRBJ1-5; TRBD1 might be the D (6 bases). The CDR3 contains 13 residues. Germline CDR1 and CDR2: SQVTM and ANQGSEA. Trimming stripped 6 bases from V and 5 bases from J, with 14 bases between. As DNA, the CDR3 is TGCAGCGTCGGTGGGGGCTACGATCAGCCCCAGCATTTT. This codes for CSVGGGYDQPQHF.